This T cell receptor beta chain was documented in a study of blood T cell repertoires in COVID-19. Per the authors' pipeline: The authors estimated nucleated cell counts from reference gene primer amplification. Measured with immunoSEQ multiplex PCR; TCRdb has only the in-frame clones, and not every one. That table furnishes V, J and clone size, whereas the DNA furnished D and trimming. The table shows more than 200,000 clones, with roughly 80% occurring only once. Trimming removed 4 bases at V and 7 bases at J, with 8 bases between. Germline CDR1 is MNHEY and CDR2 is SVGAGI. The CDR3 length is 13 residues.

The TCR comes from an elderly woman with active or convalescent COVID-19. The sample taken for sequencing was peripheral blood. The V call is TRBV6-5, the J call TRBJ1-6; tentatively, D is TRBD1 (6 bases). The CDR3 sequence is CASSFTGNSPLHF. The CDR3, as DNA: TGTGCCAGCAGTTTTACAGGGAATTCACCCCTCCACTTT.